The T cell receptor (beta chain) described here comes from a study of regulatory T cells in long-lasting Graves disease (dated by TCRdb to the early 2020s). At the level of the whole study: Patients with newly diagnosed Graves' disease had been on antithyroid drugs for under 3 months. Persistent Graves' disease patients were compared with newly diagnosed Graves' disease patients by peripheral blood TCR sequencing and RNA sequencing. The study was registered as a clinical trial and conducted in China. TCR sequencing covered roughly 13 persistent and around 20 newly diagnosed Graves' disease patients, 33 samples in total. Overall study results and their limits: Compared with newly diagnosed patients, persistent Graves' disease patients had lower TCR Shannon entropy and fewer highly expanded clones, which suggests clonal expansion. Patients with persistent disease shared more public clonotypes (around 2,500) than newly diagnosed patients did (966). Only peripheral blood was studied, because thyroid tissue, the primary lesion, was inaccessible. Sequencing and analysis were restricted to the TCR beta chain. The small sample size was acknowledged by the authors as a limitation that may reduce accuracy. Persistent disease showed preferential use of TRBV28, TRBJ1-2 and TRBJ2-5, whereas newly diagnosed disease favored TRBV20-1 and TRBJ2-1.

The sample holds a few counts of this clonotype. Its antigen remains unidentified. It has no much larger one-base neighbor in the sample; base qualities were not kept. Germline trimming amounts to 1 base on V and 7 bases on J, with 6 as the count of junction bases outside the gene matches. Including the terminal cysteine and phenylalanine, the CDR3 comprises 15 residues. The retained sequence is limited to the CDR3, 45 bases, with the frame set at the first base. Based on the germline V gene, the CDR1 and CDR2 sequences are MGHRA and YSYEKL. Receptor libraries were prepared by multiplex PCR. These reads were obtained on an Illumina HiSeq 4000. CDR3 regions were amplified by Arm-PCR with iRepertoire HTBI primers to construct TCR beta libraries. Gel purification was performed on PCR products prior to sequencing. Processing in the source paper ran as follows. Gene usage analysis of CDR3 amino acid clonotypes used the 60 to 80 TRBV and 14 TRBJ segments found across samples. COPE and FqMerger were used to merge the filtered high-quality paired reads into contigs. Contigs were aligned with BLAST to IMGT TRBV, TRBD and TRBJ reference genes, and CDR3 was defined per IMGT. Clonotypes above 0.1% frequency were classified as highly expanded clones. Shannon entropy served as the measure of repertoire diversity, while the Gini coefficient captured V-J evenness. Clonotypes shared by more than one individual were considered public. The public reads were quality trimmed at Q25 with fastp and then assembled into clones with MiXCR by TCRdb, keeping productive beta chains. Under each unique CDR3 protein, matching rows form one entry showing the most common genes and DNA. TCRdb, rather than the study authors, made the V and J calls. The sample contains 520,000 or so distinct CDR3 sequences, around 12% of them found a single time. Roughly 8.9% of the sample goes to the ten largest clones.

What this sample's time point label stands for: newly diagnosed GD, antithyroid drugs for less than 3 months. RNA was extracted from PBMCs in TRIzol for both TCR sequencing and RNA sequencing. Graves' disease was diagnosed according to American Thyroid Association guidelines. Patients for the study were recruited at an endocrinology department in Xi'an, China. Each patient gave approximately 10 milliliters of peripheral blood, collected in an EDTA anticoagulant tube. Ficoll Paque Plus density gradient separation was used to isolate PBMCs, and no additional T cell sorting was done. An Agilent 2100 Bioanalyzer and agarose gel were used to assess RNA quality, and a NanoDrop 2000 was used to measure RNA concentration. The same data also contributed to another study, on T cells in Graves' hyperthyroidism and ophthalmopathy. From that second study: Stable Graves' hyperthyroidism was defined as no progression to ophthalmopathy during 18 months of follow-up. Hyperthyroidism patients were newly diagnosed, with disease duration under 2 months, and aged 18 to 65 years. Any patient with an uncontrolled infection, another autoimmune disease, pregnancy or lactation was excluded. Diagnoses relied on clinical symptoms, serum thyroxine and TRAb, thyroid ultrasound and orbital computed tomography. The first round of RT-PCR for the TCR CDR3 was performed with the HTBI primer set and the Qiagen OneStep RT-PCR kit. Most expanded thyroid clonotypes (frequency above 0.001) were also detected in blood, suggesting blood repertoires may reflect thyroid immune responses. In cross-validation, a model built on a 13 V-J signature told ophthalmopathy apart from stable hyperthyroidism with approximately 91% sensitivity and about 81% specificity, and in testing the same model reached 80%/75%. In validation, the model predicted progression to ophthalmopathy a median of about 6 months before onset, with 65% to 71% sensitivity and just under 75% specificity. TCR V-J signatures able to tell the groups apart were searched for in a discovery cohort of 95 to 100 patients, of whom roughly 42 had Graves' ophthalmopathy and 55 to 65 had stable Graves' hyperthyroidism. Prospective prediction of ophthalmopathy was tested in an independent validation cohort of 18 hyperthyroidism patients and some 17 patients who later progressed to ophthalmopathy. For training and testing, the 100 or so patients in the discovery cohort were randomly divided in a 7:3 ratio. In addition, the study compared T-cell repertoires in thyroid tissue and in blood from five to seven Graves' hyperthyroidism patients. After sampling, hyperthyroidism patients received methimazole starting at 30 mg daily, and ophthalmopathy patients received high-dose intravenous methylprednisolone. The libraries were constructed in a second round of multiplex PCR and then size-selected and purified. Sequencing of the libraries was done on an Illumina HiSeq2000 using paired-end 100 bp reads. SOAPnuke was used to process the raw data, throwing out any read that contained adapters or uncalled bases, had a mean Phred below 15, or lacked an exact constant-primer or identifier match. COPE v1.2.5 was used to merge high-quality paired reads, and clonotypes were defined as unique nucleotide sequences. Clonotypes were aligned to IMGT TRBV, TRBD and TRBJ reference segments using MiTCR v1.1. The analysis was restricted to V-J combinations with a frequency above 0.0001, which together covered 99.2% of the repertoires. A TCS score was defined as the ratio between F50 (clonal expansion) and ExV (chaos), using BLOSUM62-based TCRdist between CDR3 peptides within each V-J. Welch's t-statistics and random forest reduced approximately 520 V-J features to 10 to 15, which were used in a naive Bayes classifier (R e1071). No statistical method was used to fix the sample size in advance, and group allocation was not hidden from the investigators. TCR Vbeta CDR3 sequencing of 130 to 150 peripheral blood samples (43 ophthalmopathy, roughly 72 hyperthyroidism and approximately 17 progressor patients) is reported in the paper.

This receptor was obtained from a woman under 40 with Graves disease. Donor details come from another sample of the same person, matched by shared clones. Source: peripheral blood mononuclear cells (PBMCs), taken at new diagnosis, from a patient treated with antithyroid drugs. The chain was built from TRBV4-1 and TRBJ2-1, and 8 junctional nucleotides match TRBD2. The CDR3 in this case is CASSQVWGLVNEQFF. The sequence in DNA is TGCGCCAGCAGCCAAGTATGGGGACTAGTGAATGAGCAGTTCTTC.